This TCR beta chain stems from a study of cytomegalovirus exposure and HLA in healthy donors. The PCR contained 60 Vbeta and 13 Jbeta primers. The table came from immunoSEQ multiplex PCR; TCRdb's copy has only in-frame clones and leaves some out. The data hold around 200,000 clones, with roughly 78% observed a single time. The CDR3 is 16 amino acids. The V gene's germline CDR1 is LGHNA and CDR2 YSLEER. V lost 3 bases and J 7 bases, leaving 18 bases between the germline ends. The V call is TRBV4-3, the J call TRBJ1-4; possibly TRBD1 for D (5 bases). The sequence came from a woman aged 25 to 45 in good health and CMV-seropositive. The sequencing sample was made of PBMCs. The CDR3 here is CASSQSWQGKGEKLFF. The CDR3 DNA sequence: TGCGCCAGCAGCCAGTCTTGGCAGGGAAAGGGTGAAAAACTGTTTTTT.